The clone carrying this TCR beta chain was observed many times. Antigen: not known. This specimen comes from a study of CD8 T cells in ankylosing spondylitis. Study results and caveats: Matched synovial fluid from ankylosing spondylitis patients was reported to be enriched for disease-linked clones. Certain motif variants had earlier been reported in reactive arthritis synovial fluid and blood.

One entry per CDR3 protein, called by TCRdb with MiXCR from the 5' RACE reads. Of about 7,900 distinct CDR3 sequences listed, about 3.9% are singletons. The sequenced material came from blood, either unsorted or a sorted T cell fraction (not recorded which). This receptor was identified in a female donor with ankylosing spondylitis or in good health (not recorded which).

The CDR3 protein is CASSVGGGQIYGYTF. For the CDR3, the DNA is TGTGCCAGCAGCGTCGGGGGGGGACAGATCTATGGCTACACCTTC. The V and J genes are TRBV9 and TRBJ1-2, with 7 bases matching TRBD1. Germline V gene lookup returns CDR1 SGDLS and CDR2 YYNGEE. This CDR3 has 15 residues. V gave up 2 bases and J gave up 4 bases; unmatched junction bases: 8.